Reported below is one TCR beta chain. Germline assignment: CDR1 MNHEY and CDR2 SVGAGI. The junction had 7 bases not matched to a gene; V was cut back by 5 bases and J by 6 bases. The CDR3 totals 13 residues. The data are from a study of blood T cell repertoires in COVID-19. On the study more broadly: Spain, Italy and the United States supplied samples that represented acute and convalescent COVID-19. PBMCs, B-cell-depleted T cells, or T cells were the source of the cDNA or gDNA that made up the material.

As originally analysed: For nucleated cells, counts were estimated from reference gene primer amplification. Clones were sequenced by immunoSEQ multiplex PCR, and TCRdb holds only the in-frame ones, with some missing. Clonal size and the V and J genes are those of that table, whereas D and trimming came from the DNA. The sample lists hundreds of thousands of clones; approximately 90% were seen once. This receptor was identified in a young woman with active or convalescent COVID-19. The sample taken for sequencing was peripheral blood. V gene TRBV6-5 combines with J gene TRBJ2-7; 7 bases fit TRBD1. The CDR3 protein is CASSKRDRPEQYF. The CDR3 nucleotides read TGTGCCAGCAGTAAACGGGACAGACCCGAGCAGTACTTC.